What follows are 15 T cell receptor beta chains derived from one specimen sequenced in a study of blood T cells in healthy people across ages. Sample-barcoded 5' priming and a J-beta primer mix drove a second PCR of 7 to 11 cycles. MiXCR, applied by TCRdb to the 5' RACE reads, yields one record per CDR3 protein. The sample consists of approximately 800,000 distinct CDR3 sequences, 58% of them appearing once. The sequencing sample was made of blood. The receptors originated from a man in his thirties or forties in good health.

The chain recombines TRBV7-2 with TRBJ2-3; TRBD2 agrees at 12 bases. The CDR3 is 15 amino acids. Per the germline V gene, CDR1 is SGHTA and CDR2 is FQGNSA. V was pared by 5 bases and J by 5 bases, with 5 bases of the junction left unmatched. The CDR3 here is CASSARGLAGDTQYF. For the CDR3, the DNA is TGTGCCAGCAGCGCCCGGGGACTAGCGGGAGATACGCAGTATTTT.

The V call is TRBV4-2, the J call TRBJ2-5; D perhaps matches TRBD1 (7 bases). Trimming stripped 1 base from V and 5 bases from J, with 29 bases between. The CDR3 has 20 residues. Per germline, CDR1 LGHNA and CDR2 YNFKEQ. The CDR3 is CASSQGGTGEVFGRAETQYF. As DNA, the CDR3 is TGTGCCAGCAGCCAAGGCGGTACAGGGGAGGTTTTTGGGAGAGCGGAGACCCAGTACTTC.

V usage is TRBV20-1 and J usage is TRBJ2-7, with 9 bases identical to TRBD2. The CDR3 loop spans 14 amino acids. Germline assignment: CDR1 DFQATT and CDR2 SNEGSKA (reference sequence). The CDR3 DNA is TGCGGCGCTAGCGGGAAGGGGACCACCTACGAGCAGTACTTC. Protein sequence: CGASGKGTTYEQYF.

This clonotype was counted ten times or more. The CDR3 loop reads CASSLVVGGQYF. As DNA, the CDR3 is TGTGCCAGCAGCTTAGTGGTGGGGGGGCAGTACTTC. The genes are TRBV11-2 and TRBJ2-5; 7 positions agree with TRBD2. V shed 1 base and J 11 bases; nucleotides not matched to a gene: 4. Germline CDR1 is SGHAT and CDR2 is FQNNGV. The CDR3 totals 12 residues. The variable domain in full, completed from reference TRBV11-2 and TRBJ2-5, reads EAGVAQSPRYKIIEKRQSVAFWCNPISGHATLYWYQQILGQGPKLLIQFQNNGVVDDSQLPKDRFSAERLKGVDSTLKIQPAKLEDSAVYLCASSLVVGGQYFGPGTRLLVL.

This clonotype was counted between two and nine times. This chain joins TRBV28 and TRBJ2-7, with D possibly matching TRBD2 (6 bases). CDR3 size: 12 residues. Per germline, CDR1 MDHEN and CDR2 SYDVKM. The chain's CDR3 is CGARGDSYEQYF. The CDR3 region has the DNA TGTGGGGCGCGGGGCGACTCCTACGAGCAGTACTTC.

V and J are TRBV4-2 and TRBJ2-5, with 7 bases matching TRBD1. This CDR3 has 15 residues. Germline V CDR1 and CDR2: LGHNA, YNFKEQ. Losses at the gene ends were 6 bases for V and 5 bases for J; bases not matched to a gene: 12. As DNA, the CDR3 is TGTGCCAGCAGTCCCGGCGACAGGGCTCGCGAGACCCAGTACTTC. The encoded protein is CASSPGDRARETQYF.

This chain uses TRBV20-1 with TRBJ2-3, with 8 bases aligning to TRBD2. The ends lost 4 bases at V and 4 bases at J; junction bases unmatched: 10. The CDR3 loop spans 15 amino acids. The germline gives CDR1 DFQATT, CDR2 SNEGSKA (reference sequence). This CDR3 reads CSATKKRGSPDTQYF. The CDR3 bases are TGCAGTGCTACAAAAAAGCGGGGGAGTCCAGATACGCAGTATTTT.

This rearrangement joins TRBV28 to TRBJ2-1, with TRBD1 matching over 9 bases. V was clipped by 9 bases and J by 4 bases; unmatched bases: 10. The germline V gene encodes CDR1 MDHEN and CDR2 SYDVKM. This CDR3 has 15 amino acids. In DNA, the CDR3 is TGTGCCAGTTCTGCCGGGACAGGGTTTTACAATGAGCAGTTCTTC. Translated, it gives CASSAGTGFYNEQFF.

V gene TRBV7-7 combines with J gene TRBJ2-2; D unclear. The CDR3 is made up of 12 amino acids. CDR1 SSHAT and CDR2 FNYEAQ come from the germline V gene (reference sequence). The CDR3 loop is CAIVFLTGELFF. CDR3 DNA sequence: TGTGCTATAGTATTCTTAACCGGGGAGCTGTTTTTT. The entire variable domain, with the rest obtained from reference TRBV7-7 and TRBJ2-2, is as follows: GAGVSQSPRYKVTKRGQDVTLRCDPISSHATLYWYQQALGQGPEFLTYFNYEAQPDKSGLPSDRFSAERPEGSISTLTIQRTEQRDSAMYRCAIVFLTGELFFGEGSRLTVL.

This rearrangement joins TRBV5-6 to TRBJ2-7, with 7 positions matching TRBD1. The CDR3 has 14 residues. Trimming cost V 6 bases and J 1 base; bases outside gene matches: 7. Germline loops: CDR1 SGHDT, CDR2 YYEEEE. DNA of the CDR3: TGTGCCAGCAACTGGGGACAGCCATCCTACGAGCAGTACTTC. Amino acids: CASNWGQPSYEQYF.

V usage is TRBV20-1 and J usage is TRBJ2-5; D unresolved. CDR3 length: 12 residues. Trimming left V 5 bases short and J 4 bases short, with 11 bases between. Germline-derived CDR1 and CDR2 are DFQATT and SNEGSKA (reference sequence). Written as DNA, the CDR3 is TGCAGTGCTCGTCTTGGCCGAGAGACCCAGTACTTC. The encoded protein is CSARLGRETQYF.

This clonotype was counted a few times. The CDR3: CASTCLVPSSYEQYF. CDR3 DNA: TGTGCCAGCACCTGCCTTGTACCGAGCTCCTACGAGCAGTACTTC. The genes are TRBV6-5 and TRBJ2-7, with unresolved D. The CDR3 length is 15 residues. Trimming removed 7 bases from V and 0 bases from J, with 16 bases in between. Germline V gene data show CDR1 as MNHEY and CDR2 as SVGAGI.

The CDR3 loop reads CATSGNNKVNYGYTF. In DNA form, the CDR3 reads TGTGCCACCAGCGGAAACAATAAGGTGAACTATGGCTACACCTTC. V gene TRBV15 combines with J gene TRBJ1-2; D ambiguous. The CDR3 spans 15 residues. The germline CDR1 and CDR2 sequences are LNHNV and YYDKDF (reference sequence). V was cut by 5 bases and J by 2 bases, with 15 bases left in between.

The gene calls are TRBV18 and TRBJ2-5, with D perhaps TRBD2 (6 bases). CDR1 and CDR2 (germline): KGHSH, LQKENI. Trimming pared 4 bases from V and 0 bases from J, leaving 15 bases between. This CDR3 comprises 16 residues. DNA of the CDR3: TGTGCCAGCTCACTCCGGGACTCCTTGTACCAAGAGACCCAGTACTTC. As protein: CASSLRDSLYQETQYF. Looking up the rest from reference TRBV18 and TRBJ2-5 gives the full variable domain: NAGVMQNPRHLVRRRGQEARLRCSPMKGHSHVYWYRQLPEEGLKFMVYLQKENIIDESGMPKERFSAEFPKEGPSILRIQQVVRGDSAAYFCASSLRDSLYQETQYFGPGTRLLVL.

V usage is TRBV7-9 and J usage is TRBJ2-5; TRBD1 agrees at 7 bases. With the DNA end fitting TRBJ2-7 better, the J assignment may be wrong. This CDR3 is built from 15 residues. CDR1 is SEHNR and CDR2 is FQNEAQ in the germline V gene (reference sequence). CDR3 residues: CASSPSKGTVYEQYF. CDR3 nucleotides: TGTGCCAGCAGCCCGTCAAAAGGGACAGTCTACGAGCAGTACTTC.